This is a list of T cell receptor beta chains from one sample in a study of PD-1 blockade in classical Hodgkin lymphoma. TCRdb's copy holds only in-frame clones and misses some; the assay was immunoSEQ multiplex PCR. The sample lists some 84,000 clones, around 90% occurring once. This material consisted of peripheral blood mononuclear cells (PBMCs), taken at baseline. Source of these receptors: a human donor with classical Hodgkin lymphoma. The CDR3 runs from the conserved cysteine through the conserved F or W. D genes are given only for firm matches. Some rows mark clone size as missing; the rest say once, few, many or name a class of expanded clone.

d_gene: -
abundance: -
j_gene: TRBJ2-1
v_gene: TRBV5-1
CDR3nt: TGCGCCAGCAGCCCCGGCATAGCCCAATCCTACAATGAGCAGTTCTTC
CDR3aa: CASSPGIAQSYNEQFF

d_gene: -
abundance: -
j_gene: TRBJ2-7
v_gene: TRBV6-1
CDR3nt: TGTGCCAGCAGTCCTCGTGACTCCTACGAGCAGTACTTC
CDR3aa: CASSPRDSYEQYF

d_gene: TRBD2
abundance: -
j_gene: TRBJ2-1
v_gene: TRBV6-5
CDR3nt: TGTGCCAGCAGTTACTCGACTAGCGGGACCTACAATGAGCAGTTCTTC
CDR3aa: CASSYSTSGTYNEQFF

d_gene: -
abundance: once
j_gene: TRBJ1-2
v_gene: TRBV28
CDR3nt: TGTGCCAGCAGTTTAAAAGCGGGCGGAAGAGGCTACACCTTC
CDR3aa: CASSLKAGGRGYTF

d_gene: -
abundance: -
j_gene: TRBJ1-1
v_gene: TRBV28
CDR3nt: TGTGCCAGCAGTTTAAGGGTGAACACTGAAGCTTTCTTT
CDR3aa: CASSLRVNTEAFF

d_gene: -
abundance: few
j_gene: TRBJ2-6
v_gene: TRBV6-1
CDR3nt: TGTGCCAGCAGCCAGCCGGGCTCTGGGGCCAACGTCCTGACTTTC
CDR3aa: CASSQPGSGANVLTF

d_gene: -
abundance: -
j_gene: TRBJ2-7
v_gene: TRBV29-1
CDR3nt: TGCAGCGTTGAAGGGCGGTTCTCCTACGAGCAGTACTTC
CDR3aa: CSVEGRFSYEQYF

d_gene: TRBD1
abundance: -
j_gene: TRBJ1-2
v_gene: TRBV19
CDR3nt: TGTGCCAGTAGTTTTTTGGGACAGACTAACTATGGCTACACCTTC
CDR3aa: CASSFLGQTNYGYTF

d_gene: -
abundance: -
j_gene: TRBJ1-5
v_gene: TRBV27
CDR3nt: TGTGCCAGCAGTTTACGGAGCAATCAGCCCCAGCATTTT
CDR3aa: CASSLRSNQPQHF

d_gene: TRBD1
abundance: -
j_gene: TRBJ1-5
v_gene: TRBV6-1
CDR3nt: TGTGCCAGCAGGACAGGGAGGATAGCGGATCAGCCCCAGCATTTT
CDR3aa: CASRTGRIADQPQHF

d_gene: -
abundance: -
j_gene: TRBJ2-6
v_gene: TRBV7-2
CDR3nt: TGTGCCAGCAGCAGAAGACTCTCTGGGGCCAACGTCCTGACTTTC
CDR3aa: CASSRRLSGANVLTF

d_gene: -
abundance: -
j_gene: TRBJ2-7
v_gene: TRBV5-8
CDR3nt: TGTGCCAGCAGCTTGGTCTGGGTGCCCACCTGCCCACTTTACGAGCAGTACTTC
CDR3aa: CASSLVWVPTCPLYEQYF

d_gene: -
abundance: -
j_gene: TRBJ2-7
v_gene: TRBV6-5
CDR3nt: TGTGCCAGCAGTTACTCGGTCCCATTGACCTACGAGCAGTACTTC
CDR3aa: CASSYSVPLTYEQYF

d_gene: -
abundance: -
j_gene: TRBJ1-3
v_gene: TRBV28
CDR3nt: TGTGCCAGCACCTGGGGGAGCTCTGGAAACACCATATATTTT
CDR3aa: CASTWGSSGNTIYF

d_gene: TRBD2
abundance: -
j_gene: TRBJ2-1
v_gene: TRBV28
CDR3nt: TGTGCCAGCAGTACTAGCGGGGGAAGCTCCTACAATGAGCAGTTCTTC
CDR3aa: CASSTSGGSSYNEQFF

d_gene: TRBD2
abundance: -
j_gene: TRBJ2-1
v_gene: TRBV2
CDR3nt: TGTGCCAGTGGACTAGCGGGGATAAATGAGCAGTTCTTC
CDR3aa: CASGLAGINEQFF

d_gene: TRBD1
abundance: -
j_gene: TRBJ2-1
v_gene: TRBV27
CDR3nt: TGTGCCAGCAGTTTATCGGATAGGTGGCGGGACAGGGGACCCAATGAGCAGTTCTTC
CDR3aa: CASSLSDRWRDRGPNEQFF

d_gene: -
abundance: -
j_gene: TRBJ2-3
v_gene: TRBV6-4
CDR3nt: TGTGCCAGCAAGAAATCCGAGGGGGGCACAGATACGCAGTATTTT
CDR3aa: CASKKSEGGTDTQYF

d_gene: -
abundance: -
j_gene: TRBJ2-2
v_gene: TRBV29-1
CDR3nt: TGCAGCGTTGGGGCCGGGGAGCTGTTTTTT
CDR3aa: CSVGAGELFF

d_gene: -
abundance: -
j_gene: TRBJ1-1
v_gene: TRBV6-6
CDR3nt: TGTGCCAGCAGTTACACGGGTGGGGTGAACACTGAAGCTTTCTTT
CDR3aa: CASSYTGGVNTEAFF

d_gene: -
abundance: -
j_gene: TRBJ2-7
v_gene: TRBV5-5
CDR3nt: TGTGCCAGCAGCTTGGGGTCGGGATACGAGCAGTACTTC
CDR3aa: CASSLGSGYEQYF

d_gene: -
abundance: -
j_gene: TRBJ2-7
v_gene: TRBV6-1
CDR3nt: TGTGCCAGCAGTTCAAGGGGTAGCGAGCAGTACTTC
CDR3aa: CASSSRGSEQYF

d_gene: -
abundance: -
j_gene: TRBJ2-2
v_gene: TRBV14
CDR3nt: TGTGCCAGCAGCCAAGGGAAGAGGTTTAGGGGTCACGGGGAGCTGTTTTTT
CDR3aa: CASSQGKRFRGHGELFF

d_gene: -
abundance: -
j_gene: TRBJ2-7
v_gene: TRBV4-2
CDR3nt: TGTGCCAGCAGCCAAGGGACTCAATCCTACGAGCAGTACTTC
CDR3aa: CASSQGTQSYEQYF

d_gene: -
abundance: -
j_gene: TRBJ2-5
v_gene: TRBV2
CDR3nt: TGTGCCAGCGACAATTCCTTTGGAGGAGAGACCCAGTACTTC
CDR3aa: CASDNSFGGETQYF

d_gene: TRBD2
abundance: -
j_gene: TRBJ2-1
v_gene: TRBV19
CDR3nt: TGTGCCAGTAGTAGTTGGCGGGAGGGCCTCGCCAATGAGCAGTTCTTC
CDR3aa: CASSSWREGLANEQFF

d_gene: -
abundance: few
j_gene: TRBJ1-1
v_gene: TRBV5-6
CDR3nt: TGTGCCAGCAGCTTGGTAGCTAACACTGAAGCTTTCTTT
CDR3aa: CASSLVANTEAFF

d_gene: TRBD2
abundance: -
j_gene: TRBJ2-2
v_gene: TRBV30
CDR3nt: TGTGCCTGGAGTTCCGGACTAGCGGGAGTATCCGGGGAGCTGTTTTTT
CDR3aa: CAWSSGLAGVSGELFF

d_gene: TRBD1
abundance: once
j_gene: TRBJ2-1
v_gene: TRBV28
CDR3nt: TGTGCCAGCAGTTTTGGGATTCGGGACAGGGTGCGCAATGAGCAGTTCTTC
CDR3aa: CASSFGIRDRVRNEQFF

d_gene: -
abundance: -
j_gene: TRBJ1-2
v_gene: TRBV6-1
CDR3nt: TGTGCCAGCAGTGACTGGGGTCGGGGACCCAACTATGGCTACACCTTC
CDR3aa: CASSDWGRGPNYGYTF

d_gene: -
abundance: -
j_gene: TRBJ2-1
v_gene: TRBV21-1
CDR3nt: TGTGCCAGCAGCAAAGACCAGACTAGCGGGAAGGGGGACAATGAGCAGTTCTTC
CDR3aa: CASSKDQTSGKGDNEQFF

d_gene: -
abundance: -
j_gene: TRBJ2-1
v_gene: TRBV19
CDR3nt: TGTGCCAGTAGTATGAAACACAGGGCGAGCTCCTACAATGAGCAGTTCTTC
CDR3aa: CASSMKHRASSYNEQFF

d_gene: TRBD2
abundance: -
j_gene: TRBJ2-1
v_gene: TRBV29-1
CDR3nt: TGCAGCGTTGTCGCTAGCGGGAGTTGGGGTGAGCAGTTCTTC
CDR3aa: CSVVASGSWGEQFF

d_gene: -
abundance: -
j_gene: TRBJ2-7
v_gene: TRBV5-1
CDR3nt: TGCGCCAGCAGCTTTGACGACTACGAGCAGTACTTC
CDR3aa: CASSFDDYEQYF

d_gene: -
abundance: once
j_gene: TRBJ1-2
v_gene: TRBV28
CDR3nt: TGTGCCAGCACCTTGGGGTCTTCAGGGGCGAACTATGGCTACACCTTC
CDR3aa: CASTLGSSGANYGYTF

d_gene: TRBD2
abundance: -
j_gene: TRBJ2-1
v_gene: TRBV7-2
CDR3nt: TGTGCCAGCAGCTTAGAGGGAGGGCCTGATGAGCAGTTCTTC
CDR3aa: CASSLEGGPDEQFF

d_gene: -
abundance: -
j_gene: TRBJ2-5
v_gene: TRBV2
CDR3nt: TGTGCCAGCAGTGAACGGGCGTGGCAAGAGACCCAGTACTTC
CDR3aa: CASSERAWQETQYF

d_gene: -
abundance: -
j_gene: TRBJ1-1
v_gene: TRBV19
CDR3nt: TGTGCCAGTAGTTGGTCCGGCAGAGCGAACACTGAAGCTTTCTTT
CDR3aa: CASSWSGRANTEAFF

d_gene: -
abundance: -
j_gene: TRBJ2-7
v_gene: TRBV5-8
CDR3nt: TGTGCCAGCAGCCGCCAGGACGGAGCCTACGAGCAGTACTTC
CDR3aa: CASSRQDGAYEQYF

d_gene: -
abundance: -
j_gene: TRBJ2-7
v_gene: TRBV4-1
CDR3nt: TGCGCCAGCAGCCAAGCGGGCGGGCTAGCCCTAGCCTACGAGCAGTACTTC
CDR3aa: CASSQAGGLALAYEQYF

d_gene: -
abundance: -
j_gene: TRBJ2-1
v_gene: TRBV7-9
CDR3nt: TGTGCCAGCAGCCGGAAAGCCTCGGGTTGGAATGAGCAGTTCTTC
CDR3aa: CASSRKASGWNEQFF

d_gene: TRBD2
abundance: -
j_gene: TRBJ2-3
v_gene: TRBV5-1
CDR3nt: TGCGCCAGCAGACTGGGACTAGCGGGAGGCAAGGCGGATACGCAGTATTTT
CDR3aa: CASRLGLAGGKADTQYF

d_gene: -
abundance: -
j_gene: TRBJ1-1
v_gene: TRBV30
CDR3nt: TGTGCCCGGCGATACCGTTCTAACACTGAAGCTTTCTTT
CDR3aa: CARRYRSNTEAFF

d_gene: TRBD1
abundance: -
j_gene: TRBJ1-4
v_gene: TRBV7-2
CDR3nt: TGTGCCAGCAGCCCTGGGACAGGGGAAAAACTGTTTTTT
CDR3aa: CASSPGTGEKLFF

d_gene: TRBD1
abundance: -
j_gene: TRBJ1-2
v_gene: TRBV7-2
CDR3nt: TGTGCCAGCAGCTTAAGGGGGACAGAAAACTATGGCTACACCTTC
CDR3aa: CASSLRGTENYGYTF

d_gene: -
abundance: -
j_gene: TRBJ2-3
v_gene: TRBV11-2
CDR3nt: TGTGCCAGCAGCTTAGACCCCCCCCCGGCGGATACGCAGTATTTT
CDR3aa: CASSLDPPPADTQYF

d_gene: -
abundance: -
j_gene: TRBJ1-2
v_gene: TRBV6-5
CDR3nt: TGTGCCAGCAGTTATACGCGAGGGAACTATGGCTACACCTTC
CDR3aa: CASSYTRGNYGYTF

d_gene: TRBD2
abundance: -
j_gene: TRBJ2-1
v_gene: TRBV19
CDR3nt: TGTGCCAGTAGTATTTTTTTGAGGCGGGGGAACAATGAGCAGTTCTTC
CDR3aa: CASSIFLRRGNNEQFF